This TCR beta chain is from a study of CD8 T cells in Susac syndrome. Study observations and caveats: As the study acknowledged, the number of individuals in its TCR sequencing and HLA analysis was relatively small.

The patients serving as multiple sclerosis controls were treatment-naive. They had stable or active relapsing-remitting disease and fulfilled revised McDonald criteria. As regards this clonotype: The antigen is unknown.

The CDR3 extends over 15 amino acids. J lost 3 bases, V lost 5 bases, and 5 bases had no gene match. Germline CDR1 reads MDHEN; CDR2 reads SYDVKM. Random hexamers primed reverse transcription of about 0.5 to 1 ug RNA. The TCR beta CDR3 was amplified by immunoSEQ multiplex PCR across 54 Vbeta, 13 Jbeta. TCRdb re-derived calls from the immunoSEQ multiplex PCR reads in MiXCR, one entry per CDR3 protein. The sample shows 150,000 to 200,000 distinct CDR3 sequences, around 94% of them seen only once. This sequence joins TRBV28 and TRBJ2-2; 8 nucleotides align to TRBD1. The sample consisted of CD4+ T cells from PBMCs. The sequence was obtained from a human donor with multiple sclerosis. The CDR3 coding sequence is TGTGCCAGCAGTCCCGGGACAGGTGACACCGGGGAGCTGTTTTTT. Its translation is CASSPGTGDTGELFF.